This entry lists 26 T cell receptor beta chains sequenced from one sample in a study of T cell repertoires in cytomegalovirus infection. A single record per CDR3 protein comes from TCRdb applying MiXCR to the reads. The table has 150,000 to 200,000 distinct CDR3 sequences, around 14% seen once. The sequenced material came from PBMCs. The receptors derive from a human donor in good health (CMV status not recorded). Some clones in this sample may be carry-over from other donors' samples.

The V and J genes are TRBV24-1 and TRBJ2-3; no clear D. Trimming took off 4 bases at V and 7 bases at J, with 11 bases between the two ends. This CDR3 is 13 amino acids long. Per the germline V gene, CDR1 is KGHDR and CDR2 is SFDVKD. The CDR3 DNA follows: TGTGCCACCAGTGAGGCCTACCATAATACGCAGTATTTT. It yields the protein CATSEAYHNTQYF.

This clonotype showed up just a few times. The rearrangement joins TRBV29-1 to TRBJ1-2; D unresolved. Looked up from germline, CDR1 is SQVTM and CDR2 is ANQGSEA. Trimming pared 4 bases from V and 7 bases from J, leaving 16 bases between. The CDR3 is 13 amino acids. CDR3 DNA sequence: TGCAGCGTTGTTGATTGGAGGGATGGTGGCTACACCTTC. As protein: CSVVDWRDGGYTF.

The chain employs TRBV5-1 and TRBJ2-2; 7 positions agree with TRBD2. Germline assignment: CDR1 SGHRS and CDR2 YFSETQ. V lost 7 bases, J lost 7 bases, and 7 bases stayed unmatched. The CDR3 covers 13 residues. CDR3 DNA: TGCGCCAGCTCGCGGGAGTTCGGCGGGGAGCTGTTTTTT. It yields the protein CASSREFGGELFF.

The chain combines TRBV2 with TRBJ2-5; 7 bases agree with TRBD2. The CDR3 has 14 residues. J was trimmed by 0 bases and V by 8 bases; bases with no gene match: 6. Germline V gene data show CDR1 as SNHLY and CDR2 as FYNNEI. The CDR3 coding sequence is TGTGCCAGCCGAGAGCGGGGCTACCAAGAGACCCAGTACTTC. It codes for CASRERGYQETQYF.

This clonotype came up many times. The V call is TRBV12-3 or TRBV12-4, the J call TRBJ2-5, with D tentatively TRBD1 (6 bases). The CDR3 spans 13 residues. Trimming took 5 bases from V and 2 from J, leaving 9 bases between them. DNA for the CDR3: TGTGCCAGCAGTCTACAGGGTCAAGAGACCCAGTACTTC. The encoded protein is CASSLQGQETQYF.

CDR3 sequence (DNA): TGTGCCACCAGTGGGACCCGGGACAGGGGTCCGAACACCGGGGAGCTGTTTTTT. Its protein product is CATSGTRDRGPNTGELFF. This chain uses TRBV24-1 with TRBJ2-2, with 10 bases aligning to TRBD1. Germline CDR1 and CDR2: KGHDR and SFDVKD. The CDR3 loop spans 18 amino acids. V lost 5 bases and J lost 0; bases outside the gene matches: 8.

Many counts were recorded for this clonotype. The chain uses TRBV28 and TRBJ1-3; D remains unclear. With 4 bases removed from V and 1 base from J, the gap between germline ends came to 11 bases. The CDR3 runs to 15 residues. CDR1 and CDR2 from the germline V gene are MDHEN and SYDVKM. CDR3 protein: CASSSVARSGNTIYF. CDR3 DNA sequence: TGTGCCAGCAGTTCGGTGGCCCGGTCTGGAAACACCATATATTTT.

This clonotype was counted ten times or more. The V gene is TRBV24-1, the J gene TRBJ1-2; D is unresolved. The CDR3 runs 14 residues. Trimming removed 3 bases at V and 8 bases at J, with 15 bases between. CDR1 and CDR2 from the germline V gene are KGHDR and SFDVKD. CDR3 bases: TGTGCCACCAGTGATACCCTGGGAGGGAGAGGCTACACCTTC. Its protein is CATSDTLGGRGYTF.

This clonotype was seen repeatedly, ten times or more. This sequence joins TRBV20-1 and TRBJ2-1; maybe TRBD2 (7 bases). The germline V gene encodes CDR1 DFQATT and CDR2 SNEGSKA (reference sequence). V was clipped by 2 bases and J by 6 bases, with 17 bases between them. The CDR3 totals 15 residues. CDR3 amino acids: CSARREGGPVNEQFF. The DNA for the CDR3 is TGCAGTGCTAGAAGGGAGGGGGGGCCGGTCAATGAGCAGTTCTTC.

This clonotype has only a few counts. This chain uses TRBV2 with TRBJ2-7, with D unresolved. Germline lookup yields CDR1 SNHLY and CDR2 FYNNEI. Trimming took 6 bases from V and 2 from J, leaving 5 bases between them. The CDR3 runs to 11 residues. The CDR3 DNA reads TGTGCCAGCAGGCTACCCTACGAGCAGTACTTC. It encodes CASRLPYEQYF.

This clonotype was counted at least ten times. V is TRBV28 and J is TRBJ1-5, with 11 bases lining up with TRBD1. The CDR3 runs 14 residues. Germline V gene lookup returns CDR1 MDHEN and CDR2 SYDVKM. V shed 11 bases and J 1 base; nucleotides not matched to a gene: 4. CDR3 coding DNA: TGTGCCGGACAGGGGGCTGGAAGCAATCAGCCCCAGCATTTT. It specifies CAGQGAGSNQPQHF.

This clonotype showed up many times. V gene TRBV7-2 combines with J gene TRBJ2-7; 7 nucleotides line up with TRBD2. The CDR3 has 12 residues. Looked up from germline, CDR1 is SGHTA and CDR2 is FQGNSA. The V and J ends lost 3 bases and 7 bases, in that order; junction bases with no gene match: 3. This CDR3 reads CASSLTAGEQYF. The CDR3, as DNA: TGTGCCAGCAGCTTGACAGCGGGGGAGCAGTACTTC.

This clonotype has only one observation. The CDR3 DNA is TGCGCCAGCAGCAAACAGGGGGGTGAGCAGTTCTTC. This sequence encodes CASSKQGGEQFF. This chain connects TRBV5-1 to TRBJ2-1; 8 bases map to TRBD1. With 4 bases clipped from V and 9 bases from J, the junction kept 3 bases outside the gene matches. The length of the CDR3 is 12 residues. Looked up from germline, CDR1 is SGHRS and CDR2 is YFSETQ. Filled out from reference TRBV5-1 and TRBJ2-1, the complete variable domain reads KAGVTQTPRYLIKTRGQQVTLSCSPISGHRSVSWYQQTPGQGLQFLFEYFSETQRNKGNFPGRFSGRQFSNSRSEMNVSTLELGDSALYLCASSKQGGEQFFGPGTRLTVL.

This clonotype came up many times. The chain uses TRBV6-2 or TRBV6-3 and TRBJ1-6; the match to TRBD1 covers 7 bases. The junction had 10 bases not matched to a gene; V was cut back by 5 bases and J by 12 bases. The CDR3 is made up of 14 amino acids. CDR1 MNHEY and CDR2 SVGEGT come from the germline V gene. CDR3 sequence: CASSPGTDLGPLHF. The CDR3 DNA follows: TGTGCCAGCAGTCCTGGGACAGACTTAGGACCCCTCCACTTT.

The chain employs TRBV6-5 and TRBJ1-6; D remains unclear. The CDR3 totals 15 residues. Germline V gene sequence: CDR1 MNHEY, CDR2 SVGAGI. V lost 5 bases to trimming and J lost 4 bases, with 12 bases between them. CDR3 region: CASSEDDKYNSPLHF. For the CDR3, the DNA is TGTGCCAGCAGTGAGGACGACAAGTATAATTCACCCCTCCACTTT.

The chain carries TRBV27 and TRBJ2-1; 7 bases fit TRBD1. Germline assignment: CDR1 MNHEY and CDR2 SMNVEV (reference sequence). This CDR3 has 14 amino acids. The junction had 13 bases not matched to a gene; V was cut back by 8 bases and J by 9 bases. The CDR3 here is CASAAGGIRPEQFF. Here the CDR3 DNA reads TGTGCCAGCGCAGCAGGGGGAATTCGTCCTGAGCAGTTCTTC.

This CDR3 reads CAISEVGGAPYEQYF. The CDR3, as DNA: TGTGCCATCAGTGAGGTGGGCGGGGCCCCCTACGAGCAGTACTTC. The V call is TRBV10-3, the J call TRBJ2-7, with D possibly matching TRBD2 (6 bases). V lost 2 bases, J lost 2 bases, and 13 bases lay in between. The CDR3 totals 15 residues. In germline, CDR1 is ENHRY, CDR2 SYGVKD.

This clonotype appeared a few times. J is TRBJ1-2 and V is TRBV7-9; D is ambiguous. This CDR3 is 15 amino acids long. The V end lost 0 bases, the J end lost 7 bases, and 15 bases lay between the germline ends. CDR1 is SEHNR, CDR2 FQNEAQ, per germline (reference sequence). DNA for the CDR3: TGTGCCAGCAGCTTAGCGGCCACAGAGAAATCTGGCTACACCTTC. Translating gives CASSLAATEKSGYTF.

At least ten counts were recorded for this clonotype. The chain links TRBV7-3 to TRBJ2-3, with TRBD2 identical over 9 bases. In germline, CDR1 is SGHTA, CDR2 FQGTGA. V shed 2 bases, J shed 4 bases, and the junction held 4 bases outside the gene matches. The CDR3 has 15 amino acids. The DNA of the CDR3 is TGTGCCAGCAGCTTACTAGCGGGGAAAGCAGATACGCAGTATTTT. Translated, it gives CASSLLAGKADTQYF.

Written as DNA, the CDR3 is TGTGCCAGCAGTGGGGTTGGACTATCGAGCAATCAGCCCCAGCATTTT. Its translation is CASSGVGLSSNQPQHF. This chain joins TRBV27 and TRBJ1-5; no clear D gene. Trimming left V 5 bases short and J 1 base short, with 15 bases between. The CDR3 consists of 16 residues. Germline V lookup: CDR1 MNHEY, CDR2 SMNVEV (reference sequence).

In its sample, this clonotype was seen many times. This rearrangement joins TRBV7-2 to TRBJ2-7; D not certain. V was clipped by 4 bases and J by 0 bases, with 4 bases between them. The CDR3 extends over 12 amino acids. Germline-derived CDR1 and CDR2 are SGHTA and FQGNSA. CDR3 sequence reads: CASSSTSYEQYF. The CDR3 bases are TGTGCCAGCAGCTCTACCTCCTACGAGCAGTACTTC.

With regard to this clonotype: This may be a read error, as it is one base from a much larger clone. The chain uses TRBV7-2 and TRBJ2-1; tentative D call: TRBD2 (6 bases). The CDR3 spans 14 residues. Germline CDR1 and CDR2: SGHTA and FQGNSA. CDR3 protein: CAISSNGRKGEQFF. CDR3 nucleotides: TGTGCCATCAGCTCAAACGGGAGAAAAGGTGAGCAGTTCTTC.

This clonotype was detected a few times. The V and J genes are TRBV19 and TRBJ1-1, with 7 positions matching TRBD1. CDR3 length: 14 amino acids. Germline CDR1 reads LNHDA; CDR2 reads SQIVND (reference sequence). Trimming at V came to 5 bases and at J to 1 base, leaving 4 bases not matched to a gene. The CDR3 DNA follows: TGTGCCAGTAGTGTACGACAGGGGAACACTGAAGCTTTCTTT. Residues: CASSVRQGNTEAFF.

This clonotype was seen more than once but under ten times. The V gene is TRBV12-3 or TRBV12-4, the J gene TRBJ2-5, with 10 bases fitting TRBD1. The length of the CDR3 is 17 residues. The V segment lost 5 bases and the J segment 2 bases; nucleotides outside the gene matches: 11. The CDR3 DNA is TGTGCCAGCAGTCATTTTAGGACAGGGGGACGGCAAGAGACCCAGTACTTC. Translating it yields CASSHFRTGGRQETQYF.

The rearrangement uses TRBV10-3 and TRBJ2-5; 14 nucleotides agree with TRBD2. Germline CDR1 reads ENHRY; CDR2 reads SYGVKD. CDR3 size: 17 residues. The V and J ends lost 3 bases and 1 base, in that order; junction bases with no gene match: 4. CDR3 coding DNA: TGTGCCATCAGTGATGGGACTAGCGGGGGCATCCAAGAGACCCAGTACTTC. Residues: CAISDGTSGGIQETQYF.

The rearrangement joins TRBV20-1 to TRBJ2-7, with 9 nucleotides matching TRBD2. Trimming took 4 bases from V and 3 from J; bases not matched to a gene: 4. The CDR3 totals 13 residues. Germline values: CDR1 DFQATT, CDR2 SNEGSKA (reference sequence). In DNA, the CDR3 is TGCAGTGCTATTAGCGGGGGAATCTACGAGCAGTACTTC. Translated: CSAISGGIYEQYF.